Sequencing of this TCR beta chain was carried out in a study of PD-1 blockade in mismatch repair-deficient tumors. As for this clone: Its antigen remains unidentified.

The germline V gene has CDR1 MNHEY and CDR2 SMNVEV (reference sequence). The junction had 14 bases not matched to a gene; V was cut back by 5 bases and J by 5 bases. CDR3 length: 17 residues. Notes on the study in general: After pembrolizumab, tumor-resident clones rose rapidly, then generally contracted before radiologic responses.

Assay used: immunoSEQ multiplex PCR; TCRdb lists only in-frame clones, some missing. The sample contains 40,000 or so clones, around 75% of which appear only once. Source: peripheral blood, taken 4 weeks after starting pembrolizumab. The TCR was taken from an adult with mismatch repair-deficient cancer. The chain joins TRBV27 to TRBJ2-5, with TRBD1 identical over 10 bases. CDR3 amino acids: CASSLGFRQGAGETQYF. The DNA of the CDR3 is TGTGCCAGCAGTCTCGGTTTTCGACAGGGGGCGGGGGAGACCCAGTACTTC.